This TCR beta chain was retrieved from a study of blood T cell repertoires in COVID-19 (dated by TCRdb to the early 2020s). With regard to the full study: Samples from collaborators originated in the United States, Italy and Spain and spanned both the acute and convalescent phases of COVID-19. The material from the prospective study consisted of cDNA or gDNA derived from T cells, B-cell-depleted T cells, or PBMCs. Deeply sampled blood TCRbeta repertoires from subjects exposed to, actively infected with, or recovered from COVID-19 were included in the dataset. A freely available public database, intended as a resource for researchers studying the immune response to SARS-CoV-2, is where the repertoires were released. Samples came from the ongoing ImmuneRACE study (first 160 participants) plus 1,254 subjects from 6 global collaborators. The sample metadata nearly always contained a de-identified subject ID, COVID-19 status, age in years and sex. Where available, HLA class I and class II types were taken from metadata supplied by the sample provider and were not determined by assay-based typing.

Participants in the prospective study were enrolled through a virtual design, were aged about 18 to 100 years, and lived in under 25 United States geographic areas. In the prospective study, cohorts were assigned on the basis of participant-reported clinical history obtained from a screening survey and a study questionnaire. Exposed participants were defined as having been in contact with someone with a PCR-confirmed or clinician-diagnosed COVID-19 case within 2 weeks of study entry. Mobile phlebotomists in the prospective study collected whole blood, serum and a nasopharyngeal or oropharyngeal swab from every participant. Prospective study participants could optionally give additional blood draws and questionnaires over an approximately two-month period. Before DNA extraction, blood samples from the prospective study were shipped at room temperature or frozen. The immunoSEQ Assay, a bias-controlled multiplex PCR, was used to amplify TCRbeta CDR3 regions from genomic DNA. As for the authors' bioinformatics: Nucleated cell counts per sample were estimated from amplification of reference gene primers within the assay. To quantify the absolute abundance of each unique TCRbeta CDR3 rearrangement, sequence reads were collapsed and filtered. For each sample, productive Simpson clonality was calculated as the square root of Simpson's diversity index over productive rearrangements. What TCRdb holds here is the immuneACCESS table cut down to in-frame rearrangements. Part of the clones is not present; checked against another copy, under half of the missing clones reflect an unresolved V gene, and the others are unexplained. The DNA gave D and trimming, while V, J and clone size come from that table. The sample has about 280,000 clones on record, 82% of them singletons. The ten largest clonotypes hold about 5% of the sample.

What the work shows at the level of the full study, not this receptor alone: The amount of clinical and demographic metadata varied by source and participant and was provided uncurated.

Comment on this clone: The antigen it recognizes is unknown. Per-nucleotide qualities are absent, and no much larger clonotype sits a single base away.

From the cysteine up to the phenylalanine, the CDR3 has a length of 15 residues. Solely the CDR3 DNA is kept, with 45 bases framed from the first base. The germline V gene supplies CDR1 KGHSH and CDR2 LQKENI. V ends up 3 bases short and J 4 bases short, with an unmatched junction base count of 8. The sample consisted of PBMCs or T cells enriched from blood (not recorded which). This TCR came from a man in his forties who had been exposed to COVID-19. Here the chain combines TRBV18 and TRBJ2-5; 7 nucleotides in the junction match TRBD1. Read as DNA, the sequence is TGTGCCAGCTCACCTGGGGACAGACCACGAGAGACCCAGTACTTC. This encodes CASSPGDRPRETQYF.